The rows below give T cell receptor beta chains drawn from one sample of a study of T cells in Graves' hyperthyroidism and ophthalmopathy. MiXCR, applied by TCRdb to the multiplex PCR reads, yields one record per CDR3 protein. The sample holds about 210,000 distinct CDR3 sequences, over 15% seen once. Sequencing input: blood. Source of these receptors: a man aged 45-65 years with Graves' hyperthyroidism. Both conserved end residues are part of each CDR3. Fields, in order: clone size, V gene, J gene, D gene, CDR3 protein, CDR3 DNA. A D gene is named only where the DNA matches it firmly. Some rows have no size entry. The others give once, few or many, or a class for an expanded clone.

size: NA
V: TRBV20-1
J: TRBJ1-2
D: TRBD1
CDR3: CSATDPGTGGKTYGYTF
DNA: TGCAGTGCTACCGACCCCGGGACAGGGGGCAAAACCTATGGCTACACCTTC

size: many
V: TRBV20-1
J: TRBJ2-7
D: TRBD2
CDR3: CSAEKLAKSYEQYF
DNA: TGCAGTGCCGAAAAACTAGCGAAATCCTACGAGCAGTACTTC

size: NA
V: TRBV6-5
J: TRBJ1-5
D: NA
CDR3: CASSYRMYSNQPQHF
DNA: TGTGCCAGCAGTTACCGGATGTATAGCAATCAGCCCCAGCATTTT

size: many
V: TRBV11-2
J: TRBJ2-7
D: NA
CDR3: CASSPAPVYEQYF
DNA: TGTGCCAGCAGCCCAGCGCCAGTCTACGAGCAGTACTTC

size: few
V: TRBV29-1
J: TRBJ2-7
D: TRBD1
CDR3: CSVEPKTGEPYEQYF
DNA: TGCAGCGTTGAACCTAAAACAGGGGAGCCCTACGAGCAGTACTTC

size: few
V: TRBV20-1
J: TRBJ1-1
D: TRBD1
CDR3: CSAGGVTGAGNTEAFF
DNA: TGCAGTGCTGGGGGGGTGACAGGGGCTGGGAACACTGAAGCTTTCTTT

size: few
V: TRBV9
J: TRBJ2-1
D: TRBD2
CDR3: CASSGTSGNNEQFF
DNA: TGTGCCAGCAGCGGGACTAGCGGGAATAATGAGCAGTTCTTC

size: few
V: TRBV11-2
J: TRBJ2-3
D: TRBD2
CDR3: CASRIAGGLDMQYF
DNA: TGTGCCAGCAGAATAGCGGGAGGGTTGGATATGCAGTATTTT

size: NA
V: TRBV7-2
J: TRBJ2-7
D: NA
CDR3: CASSSPGTLSYEQYF
DNA: TGTGCCAGCAGTTCTCCCGGGACACTCTCCTACGAGCAGTACTTC

size: many
V: TRBV7-9
J: TRBJ2-7
D: NA
CDR3: CASSLGDTQLDEQYF
DNA: TGTGCCAGCAGCTTAGGAGACACCCAATTGGACGAGCAGTACTTC

size: NA
V: TRBV9
J: TRBJ2-5
D: TRBD2
CDR3: CASSVGTSGYGETQYF
DNA: TGTGCCAGCAGCGTAGGGACTAGCGGGTATGGGGAGACCCAGTACTTC

size: NA
V: TRBV7-2
J: TRBJ1-2
D: NA
CDR3: CASSPPPRWAGYTF
DNA: TGTGCCAGCAGCCCTCCCCCGAGGTGGGCTGGCTACACCTTC

size: many
V: TRBV11-2
J: TRBJ1-6
D: NA
CDR3: CASSRSGRGTVNSPLHF
DNA: TGTGCCAGCAGCCGTAGCGGTAGGGGGACGGTGAATTCACCCCTCCACTTT

size: NA
V: TRBV4-1
J: TRBJ2-1
D: TRBD2
CDR3: CASSQDRASGRKNEQFF
DNA: TGCGCCAGCAGCCAAGATCGGGCTAGCGGGAGAAAAAATGAGCAGTTCTTC